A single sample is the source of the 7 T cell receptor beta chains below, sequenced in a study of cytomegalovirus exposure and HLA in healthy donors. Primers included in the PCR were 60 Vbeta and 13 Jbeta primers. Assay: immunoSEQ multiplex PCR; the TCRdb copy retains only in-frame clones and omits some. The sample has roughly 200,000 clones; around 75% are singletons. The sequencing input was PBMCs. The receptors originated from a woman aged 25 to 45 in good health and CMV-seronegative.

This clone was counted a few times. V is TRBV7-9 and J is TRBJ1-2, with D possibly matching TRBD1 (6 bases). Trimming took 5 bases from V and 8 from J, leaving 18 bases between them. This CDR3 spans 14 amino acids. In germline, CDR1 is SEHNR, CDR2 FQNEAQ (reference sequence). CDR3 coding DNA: TGTGCCAGCAGCCGTGCAGGGGACCCTAGGGGCTACACCTTC. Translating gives CASSRAGDPRGYTF.

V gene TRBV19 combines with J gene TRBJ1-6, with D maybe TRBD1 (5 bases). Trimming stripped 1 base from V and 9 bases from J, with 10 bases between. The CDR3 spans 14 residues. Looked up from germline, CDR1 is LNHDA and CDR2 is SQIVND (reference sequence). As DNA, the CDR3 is TGTGCCAGTAGTATAGGCGGAACAGGTTCACCCCTCCACTTT. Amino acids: CASSIGGTGSPLHF.

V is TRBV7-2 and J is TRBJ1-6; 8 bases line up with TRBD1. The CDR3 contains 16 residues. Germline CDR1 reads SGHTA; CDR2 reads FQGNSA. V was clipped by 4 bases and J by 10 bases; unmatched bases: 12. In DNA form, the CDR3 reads TGTGCCAGCAGCTACTGGACAGGGACTCTGGGGTCACCCCTCCACTTT. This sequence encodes CASSYWTGTLGSPLHF.

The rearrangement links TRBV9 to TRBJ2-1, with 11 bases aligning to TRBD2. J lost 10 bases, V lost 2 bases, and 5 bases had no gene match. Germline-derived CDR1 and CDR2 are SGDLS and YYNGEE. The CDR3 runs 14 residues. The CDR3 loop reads CASSVSGGAVEQFF. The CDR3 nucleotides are TGTGCCAGCAGCGTTAGCGGGGGGGCCGTCGAGCAGTTCTTC.

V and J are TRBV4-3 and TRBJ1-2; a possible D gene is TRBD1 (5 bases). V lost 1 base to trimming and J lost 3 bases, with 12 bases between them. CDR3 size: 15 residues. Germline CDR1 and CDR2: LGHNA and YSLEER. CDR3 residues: CASSQASRGDYGYTF. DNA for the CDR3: TGCGCCAGCAGCCAAGCAAGCCGGGGGGACTATGGCTACACCTTC.

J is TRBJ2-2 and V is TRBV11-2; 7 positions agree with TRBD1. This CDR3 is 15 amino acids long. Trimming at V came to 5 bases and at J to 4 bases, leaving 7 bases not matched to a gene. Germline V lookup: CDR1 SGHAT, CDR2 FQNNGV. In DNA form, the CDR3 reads TGTGCCAGCAGCCCCCTGGGACAGAGCACCGGGGAGCTGTTTTTT. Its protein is CASSPLGQSTGELFF.

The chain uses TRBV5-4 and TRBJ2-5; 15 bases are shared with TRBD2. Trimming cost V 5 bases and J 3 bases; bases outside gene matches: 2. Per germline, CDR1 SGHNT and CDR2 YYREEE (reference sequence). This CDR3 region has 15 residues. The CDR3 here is CASRRTSGGEETQYF. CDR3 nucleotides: TGTGCCAGCAGGCGGACTAGCGGGGGGGAAGAGACCCAGTACTTC.